This T cell receptor beta chain was identified during a study of CD8+CD57+ T cells in acquired aplastic anemia. Study background: Yields of DNA that came from sorted CD4+ and CD8+ cells averaged roughly 3.3 ug. Healthy donors gave about 10 million reads on average for CD4+ cells. Study-wide results and limits: Between the patient and control groups, CD8+ Simpson's diversity did not differ significantly.

This clonotype has just a few counts. Its antigen is undetermined. Genomic DNA templated the TCR beta VDJ and CDR3 profiling. TCRdb passed the reads through MiXCR, listing each CDR3 protein once. This sample carries roughly 170,000 distinct CDR3 sequences, approximately 60% of them seen once, and the ten largest clones take under 60%. V lost 4 bases to trimming and J lost 4 bases; unmatched junction nucleotides: 11. The CDR3 is 17 residues long. Germline V gives CDR1 SGHAT, CDR2 FQNNGV. This TCR was recovered from a human donor in good health. The chain is built from TRBV11-2 and TRBJ2-3; 10 bases fit TRBD2. Sequencing input: sorted CD4+, CD8+, or CD8+CD57+ T cells (not recorded which) from PBMCs. CDR3: CASSYGLAVQPADTQYF. CDR3 DNA sequence: TGTGCCAGCAGCTACGGACTAGCGGTCCAGCCCGCAGATACGCAGTATTTT.